One sample yielded the 9 T cell receptor beta chains listed below, sequenced in a study of technical replicates of blood from several donors. Data came from immunoSEQ multiplex PCR; TCRdb stores just in-frame clones and leaves some out. Among about 79,000 clones listed, approximately 92% were seen once. The sample was T cells isolated from PBMCs. Source of these receptors: a human donor in good health. Some clones in this sample may be carry-over from other donors' samples.

CDR3 DNA sequence: TGTGCCAGCAGCATCAACACAGGGGCCTACACTGAAGCTTTCTTT. This sequence encodes CASSINTGAYTEAFF. The V gene is TRBV7-3, the J gene TRBJ1-1; 7 bases are a match to TRBD1. The CDR3 totals 15 residues. The junction had 9 bases not matched to a gene; V was cut back by 5 bases and J by 3 bases. Germline V CDR1 and CDR2: SGHTA, FQGTGA.

The chain links TRBV9 to TRBJ2-1; D remains ambiguous. The CDR3 totals 14 residues. The germline CDR1 and CDR2 sequences are SGDLS and YYNGEE. Trimming pared 3 bases from V and 0 bases from J, leaving 7 bases between. The CDR3 bases are TGTGCCAGCAGCGAAACTGCCTCCTACAATGAGCAGTTCTTC. Translated, it gives CASSETASYNEQFF.

The chain joins TRBV9 to TRBJ2-2; possible D gene TRBD1, 6 bases. This CDR3 is built from 13 residues. Germline V gene data show CDR1 as SGDLS and CDR2 as YYNGEE. V was pared by 2 bases and J by 4 bases, with 6 bases between. The CDR3 nucleotides are TGTGCCAGCAGCGTGACAGGCACCGGGGAGCTGTTTTTT. Protein: CASSVTGTGELFF.

This clone is a singleton in its sample. The CDR3: CASSPITGENYGYTF. The CDR3 nucleotides read TGTGCCAGCAGCCCCATCACAGGGGAGAATTATGGCTACACCTTC. This chain links TRBV9 with TRBJ1-2; 7 positions match TRBD1. In germline, CDR1 is SGDLS, CDR2 YYNGEE. CDR3 length: 15 residues. The junction had 11 bases not matched to a gene; V was cut back by 4 bases and J by 5 bases.

The DNA of the CDR3 is TGTGCCAGCAGTCTTCCCCTGAGGCTAGCGGGCTACAATGAGCAGTTCTTC. As protein: CASSLPLRLAGYNEQFF. The V gene is TRBV28, the J gene TRBJ2-1; 8 bases line up with TRBD2. Germline loops: CDR1 MDHEN, CDR2 SYDVKM. Trimming at V came to 5 bases and at J to 3 bases, leaving 12 bases not matched to a gene. This CDR3 is built from 17 residues. Based on the CDR3 plus reference TRBV28 and TRBJ2-1, the full variable domain is DVKVTQSSRYLVKRTGEKVFLECVQDMDHENMFWYRQDPGLGLRLIYFSYDVKMKEKGDIPEGYSVSREKKERFSLILESASTNQTSMYLCASSLPLRLAGYNEQFFGPGTRLTVL.

The chain links TRBV6-5 to TRBJ1-2; TRBD1 matches 7 bases. This CDR3 has 14 amino acids. With 4 bases clipped from V and 7 bases from J, the junction kept 9 bases outside the gene matches. Germline CDR1 is MNHEY and CDR2 is SVGAGI. The CDR3: CASSLRGRGSGYTF. The CDR3 coding sequence is TGTGCCAGCAGTTTAAGGGGGCGAGGGTCTGGCTACACCTTC.

V gene TRBV11-2 combines with J gene TRBJ2-7; 11 bases align to TRBD2. This CDR3 region has 15 residues. The germline V gene has CDR1 SGHAT and CDR2 FQNNGV. The J segment lost 1 base and the V segment lost 5 bases, leaving 4 bases of the junction unmatched. The CDR3 sequence: CASSVTSGKSYEQYF. CDR3 DNA sequence: TGTGCCAGCAGCGTGACTAGCGGGAAGTCCTACGAGCAGTACTTC.

The J gene is TRBJ1-5, the V gene TRBV15, with TRBD1 as a possible D gene (6 bases). Germline assignment: CDR1 LNHNV and CDR2 YYDKDF (reference sequence). The CDR3 has 17 residues. V was clipped by 1 base and J by 8 bases, with 21 bases between them. The CDR3 reads CATSRGGYDRLVEPQHF. CDR3 in DNA: TGTGCCACCAGCAGAGGGGGCTATGACAGGCTCGTAGAGCCCCAGCATTTT.

The chain couples TRBV19 to TRBJ1-1, with D unresolved. The CDR3 runs 13 residues. Between the trimmed V and J ends, which lost 2 bases and 3 bases, there was a span of 7 bases. Germline CDR1 and CDR2: LNHDA and SQIVND (reference sequence). The CDR3 spells CASSIWSYTEAFF. The CDR3 DNA reads TGTGCCAGTAGTATATGGAGCTACACTGAAGCTTTCTTT.